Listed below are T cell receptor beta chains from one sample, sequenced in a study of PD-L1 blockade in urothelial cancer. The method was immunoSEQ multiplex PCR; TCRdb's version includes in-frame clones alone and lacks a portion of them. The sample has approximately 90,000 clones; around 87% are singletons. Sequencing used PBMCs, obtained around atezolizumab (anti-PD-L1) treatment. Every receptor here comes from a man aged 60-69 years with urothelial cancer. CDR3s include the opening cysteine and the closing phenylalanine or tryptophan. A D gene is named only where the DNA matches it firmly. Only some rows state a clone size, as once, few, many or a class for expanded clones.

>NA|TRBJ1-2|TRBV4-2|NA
CASSQVTSGNYGYTF
TGTGCCAGCAGCCAAGTTACGTCGGGGAACTATGGCTACACCTTC
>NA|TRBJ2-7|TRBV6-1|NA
CASRSGYEQYF
TGTGCCAGCAGAAGCGGCTACGAGCAGTACTTC
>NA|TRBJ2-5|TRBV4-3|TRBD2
CASSQVVSGRGRETQYF
TGCGCCAGCAGCCAAGTTGTTAGCGGGAGAGGCAGGGAGACCCAGTACTTC
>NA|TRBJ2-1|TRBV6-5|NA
CASNPLNDFYNEQFF
TGTGCCAGCAATCCCCTGAACGACTTCTACAATGAGCAGTTCTTC
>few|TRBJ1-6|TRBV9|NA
CASSLHDSRSNSPLHF
TGTGCCAGCAGCTTACATGACAGCCGTTCAAATTCACCCCTCCACTTT
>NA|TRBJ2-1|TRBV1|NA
CTSSQALDLEGNEQFF
TGCACCAGCAGCCAAGCATTGGATCTGGAGGGCAATGAGCAGTTCTTC
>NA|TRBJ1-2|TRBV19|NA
CASSIRNYGYTF
TGTGCCAGTAGTATTCGCAACTACGGCTACACCTTC
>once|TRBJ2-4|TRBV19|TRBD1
CASTNRGQEDIQYF
TGTGCCAGTACGAACAGGGGGCAAGAGGACATTCAGTACTTC
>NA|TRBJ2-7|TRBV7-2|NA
CASSLGLTSSYEQYF
TGTGCCAGCAGCTTGGGACTTACCTCCTCCTACGAGCAGTACTTC
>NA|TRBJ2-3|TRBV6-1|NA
CASIGGTPGDTQYF
TGTGCCAGCATAGGCGGGACTCCAGGGGATACGCAGTATTTT
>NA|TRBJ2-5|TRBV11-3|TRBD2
CASSSGRGEQETQYF
TGTGCCAGCAGCTCGGGGCGGGGGGAACAAGAGACCCAGTACTTC
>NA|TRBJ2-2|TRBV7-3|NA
CASSLTGGGNTGELFF
TGTGCCAGCAGCCTCACAGGGGGGGGTAACACCGGGGAGCTGTTTTTT
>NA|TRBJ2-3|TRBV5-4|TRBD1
CASSLRVGQHTDTQYF
TGTGCCAGCAGCTTGCGAGTGGGACAGCACACAGATACGCAGTATTTT
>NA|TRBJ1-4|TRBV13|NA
CASSSRGEKLFF
TGTGCCAGCAGCTCGAGGGGGGAAAAACTGTTTTTT
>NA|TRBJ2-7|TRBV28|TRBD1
CASSLQGGRNEQYF
TGTGCCAGCAGTTTGCAAGGGGGCCGGAACGAGCAGTACTTC
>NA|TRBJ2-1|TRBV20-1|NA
CSARGTEQFF
TGCAGTGCTAGGGGGACAGAGCAGTTCTTC
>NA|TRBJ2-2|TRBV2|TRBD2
CASSGLSGGGELFF
TGTGCCAGCAGTGGTCTTAGCGGGGGCGGGGAGCTGTTTTTT
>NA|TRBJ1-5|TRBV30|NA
CAWSWGGQNQPQHF
TGTGCCTGGAGTTGGGGGGGGCAGAATCAGCCCCAGCATTTT
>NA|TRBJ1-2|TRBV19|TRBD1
CASSPGDRAWSYTF
TGTGCCAGTAGCCCCGGGGACAGGGCTTGGAGCTACACCTTC
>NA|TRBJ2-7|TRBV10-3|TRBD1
CAISEGTGLNYEQYF
TGTGCCATCAGTGAGGGGACAGGATTAAACTACGAGCAGTACTTC
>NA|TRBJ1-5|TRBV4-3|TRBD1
CASSQGKGQVSSSNQPQHF
TGCGCCAGCAGCCAAGGAAAGGGACAGGTTAGTAGTAGCAATCAGCCCCAGCATTTT